This T cell receptor beta chain appears in the sequencing data of a study of T-cell reconstitution after alpha-beta-depleted transplantation in children. Molecular barcoding with unique molecular identifiers was used for the TCRbeta library. Each CDR3 protein is one row after TCRdb ran MiXCR on the PCR reads. The profile shows about 370,000 distinct CDR3 sequences, roughly 20% of them singletons. Germline V gene data show CDR1 as SQVTM and CDR2 as ANQGSEA. The CDR3 is made up of 13 amino acids. With 7 bases removed from V and 1 base from J, the gap between germline ends came to 13 bases. The chain carries TRBV29-1 and TRBJ1-1; D ambiguous. This clonotype originated in a human donor who donated a stem cell graft to a child with acute myeloid leukemia. The sample here was PBMCs from the stem cell graft donor, taken from the stem cell graft. The CDR3 region is CSAVRNPNTEAFF. DNA for the CDR3: TGCAGCGCCGTGAGGAATCCGAACACTGAAGCTTTCTTT. Variable domain in full (rest from reference TRBV29-1 and TRBJ1-1): SAVISQKPSRDICQRGTSLTIQCQVDSQVTMMFWYRQQPGQSLTLIATANQGSEATYESGFVIDKFPISRPNLTFSTLTVSNMSPEDSSIYLCSAVRNPNTEAFFGQGTRLTVV.